This T cell receptor beta chain was documented in a study of cytomegalovirus exposure and HLA in healthy donors. The V gene lost 0 bases and the J gene lost 0 bases, with 9 bases spanning the gap. The CDR3 covers 16 residues. CDR1 and CDR2 (germline): MNHNS, SASEGT. Primers included in the PCR were 60 Vbeta and 13 Jbeta primers. TCRdb keeps only in-frame clones here, not all; method: immunoSEQ multiplex PCR. Recorded for this sample: roughly 74,000 clones. As to this clone: Its matching antigen is unknown.

Whole-study findings and limits: Links to common viral pathogens appeared, in a later analysis, for several of the most significant clusters. A later examination showed that TCR association rates differed by HLA locus, with DRB1 most and HLA-C fewest. A later analysis linked a missense variant in DCLRE1C to the trimming of TCR beta V and J genes.

This receptor was obtained from a female donor in good health and CMV-seropositive. The rearrangement joins TRBV6-1 to TRBJ1-5; possibly TRBD1 for D (5 bases). The source material was PBMCs. The CDR3 is CASSEALGGSNQPQHF. The CDR3 region has the DNA TGTGCCAGCAGTGAAGCGCTGGGGGGTAGCAATCAGCCCCAGCATTTT.